The 23 T cell receptor beta chains below come from one sample, sequenced in a study of early stage breast cancer tumors. Here immunoSEQ multiplex PCR was the method, and the copy in TCRdb shows in-frame clones only, minus some. The top ten hold roughly 4.7% of the sample, which has approximately 75,000 clones, approximately 80% seen once. The sequenced sample consisted of blood. These receptors all stem from a person in their 40s with breast cancer.

The gene calls are TRBV29-1 and TRBJ2-7, with 11 positions matching TRBD2. This CDR3 region has 13 residues. Losses at the gene ends were 6 bases for V and 3 bases for J; bases not matched to a gene: 4. The V gene's germline CDR1 is SQVTM and CDR2 ANQGSEA. The CDR3 sequence is CSVTTSGDYEQYF. For the CDR3, the DNA is TGCAGCGTCACGACTAGCGGGGACTACGAGCAGTACTTC.

This chain joins TRBV4-2 and TRBJ2-7; D uncertain. The CDR3 covers 15 residues. Trimming shortened V by 0 bases and J by 0 bases, and 9 bases separated the two germline ends. Germline-derived CDR1 and CDR2 are LGHNA and YNFKEQ. The CDR3 coding sequence is TGTGCCAGCAGCCAAGAAAACGGACCCTCCTACGAGCAGTACTTC. It specifies CASSQENGPSYEQYF.

This CDR3 reads CATLSEKLFF. The CDR3 nucleotides are TGTGCCACCCTAAGTGAAAAACTGTTTTTT. The V and J genes are TRBV27 and TRBJ1-4; D remains ambiguous. Between the trimmed V and J ends, which lost 10 bases and 7 bases, there was a span of 7 bases. This CDR3 has 10 residues. Germline V gene sequence: CDR1 MNHEY, CDR2 SMNVEV (reference sequence). Full variable domain (outside the CDR3, taken from reference TRBV27 and TRBJ1-4): EAQVTQNPRYLITVTGKKLTVTCSQNMNHEYMSWYRQDPGLGLRQIYYSMNVEVTDKGDVPEGYKVSRKEKRNFPLILESPSPNQTSLYFCATLSEKLFFGSGTQLSVL.

The chain uses TRBV5-4 and TRBJ2-3; D possibly corresponds to TRBD2 (5 bases). Germline V CDR1 and CDR2: SGHNT, YYREEE (reference sequence). V was pared by 3 bases and J by 0 bases, with 11 bases between. The CDR3 consists of 15 residues. The CDR3 loop reads CASSSQRTSTDTQYF. For the CDR3, the DNA is TGTGCCAGCAGCTCCCAGCGGACTAGCACAGATACGCAGTATTTT. Full variable domain (missing parts from reference TRBV5-4 and TRBJ2-3): ETGVTQSPTHLIKTRGQQVTLRCSSQSGHNTVSWYQQALGQGPQFIFQYYREEENGRGNFPPRFSGLQFPNYSSELNVNALELDDSALYLCASSSQRTSTDTQYFGPGTRLTVL.

J is TRBJ1-2 and V is TRBV5-6; possibly TRBD1 for D (6 bases). The CDR3 is 16 residues long. The V and J ends lost 2 bases and 1 base respectively, with 15 bases between them. Germline CDR1 is SGHDT and CDR2 is YYEEEE. The CDR3 DNA reads as TGTGCCAGCAGCTTCTTGGACAGAGTCCTTAACTATGGCTACACCTTC. It codes for CASSFLDRVLNYGYTF.

This clone is a singleton in its sample. The chain is built from TRBV13 and TRBJ2-3; TRBD2 agrees at 12 bases. Germline values: CDR1 PRHDT, CDR2 FYEKMQ (reference sequence). V lost 5 bases to trimming and J lost 2 bases; unmatched junction nucleotides: 5. This CDR3 is built from 16 residues. The CDR3 here is CASSPGLAGITDTQYF. CDR3 nucleotides: TGTGCCAGCAGCCCGGGACTAGCGGGCATCACAGATACGCAGTATTTT.

The rearrangement links TRBV27 to TRBJ1-1; D is uncertain. Germline V gene lookup returns CDR1 MNHEY and CDR2 SMNVEV (reference sequence). This CDR3 contains 14 residues. CDR3 in DNA: TGTAGCCGAAGATCCCTTCACATGAACACTGAAGCTTTCTTT. It yields the protein CSRRSLHMNTEAFF.

CDR3 bases: TGTGCCAGCAGTTTTCTCGGACAGGTTAACGAGCAGTACTTC. Amino acid sequence: CASSFLGQVNEQYF. The genes are TRBV28 and TRBJ2-7; 7 bases map to TRBD1. CDR1 and CDR2 (germline): MDHEN, SYDVKM. V was pared by 3 bases and J by 5 bases, with 7 bases of the junction left unmatched. The CDR3 runs to 14 residues.

The V call is TRBV6-1, the J call TRBJ2-7, with a tentative D call TRBD2 (6 bases). The CDR3 spans 13 residues. From germline, CDR1 is MNHNS and CDR2 SASEGT. Trimming stripped 7 bases from V and 6 bases from J, with 16 bases between. CDR3 in amino acids: CASKRGVEGEQYF. The CDR3, as DNA: TGTGCCAGCAAGAGAGGGGTGGAGGGCGAGCAGTACTTC.

The rearrangement links TRBV5-6 to TRBJ2-1, with a tentative D call TRBD1 (5 bases). The CDR3 has 12 residues. V dropped 4 bases and J dropped 6 bases, with 8 bases sitting between them. Germline V gives CDR1 SGHDT, CDR2 YYEEEE. CDR3 nucleotide sequence: TGTGCCAGCAGCCCAGGGTTCAATGAGCAGTTCTTC. It encodes CASSPGFNEQFF.

The J gene is TRBJ1-1, the V gene TRBV7-9; D perhaps matches TRBD1 (5 bases). The V gene lost 7 bases and the J gene lost 0 bases, with 15 bases spanning the gap. Germline V CDR1 and CDR2: SEHNR, FQNEAQ (reference sequence). The CDR3 is 15 residues long. CDR3 nucleotide sequence: TGTGCCAGCATGCCCCCCCAGGGCATGAACACTGAAGCTTTCTTT. Amino acid sequence: CASMPPQGMNTEAFF.

This clone appeared once. CDR3 in amino acids: CAWSVGGGETQYF. DNA for the CDR3: TGTGCCTGGAGTGTCGGAGGGGGTGAAACGCAGTATTTT. The rearrangement joins TRBV30 to TRBJ2-3; D may match TRBD1 or TRBD2 (6 bases each). The CDR3 runs to 13 residues. The V and J ends lost 0 bases and 9 bases respectively, with 13 bases between them. CDR1 and CDR2 (germline): GTSNPN, SVGIG (reference sequence). The full variable domain, its missing parts supplied by reference TRBV30 and TRBJ2-3, is SQTIHQWPATLVQPVGSPLSLECTVEGTSNPNLYWYRQAAGRGLQLLFYSVGIGQISSEVPQNLSASRPQDRQFILSSKKLLLSDSGFYLCAWSVGGGETQYFGPGTRLTVL.

The V gene is TRBV5-5, the J gene TRBJ2-3; D is perhaps TRBD2 (6 bases). The V end lost 4 bases, the J end lost 4 bases, and 13 bases lay between the germline ends. The CDR3 runs 14 residues. CDR1 is SGHKS, CDR2 YYEKEE, per germline (reference sequence). CDR3 loop: CASSLDWRADTQYF. DNA of the CDR3: TGTGCCAGCAGCCTTGATTGGAGGGCAGATACGCAGTATTTT.

The chain links TRBV6-4 to TRBJ1-2, with D possibly being TRBD1 (6 bases). Germline CDR1 reads MRHNA; CDR2 reads SNTAGT. This CDR3 is 16 amino acids long. V lost 6 bases and J lost 4, with 21 bases in between. This CDR3 is CASRISTGMEIYGYTF. The CDR3 bases are TGTGCCAGCAGGATTTCGACAGGAATGGAGATCTATGGCTACACCTTC.

In nucleotides, the CDR3 is TGTGCCTGCCCTCGGGTGGAAACTTCCTACGAGCAGTACTTC. Translation: CACPRVETSYEQYF. The V gene is TRBV30, the J gene TRBJ2-7, with D uncertain. The CDR3 loop spans 14 amino acids. From germline, CDR1 is GTSNPN and CDR2 SVGIG (reference sequence). Trimming pared 6 bases from V and 1 base from J, leaving 16 bases between.

In this sample, this clone turned up a few times. The genes are TRBV4-1 and TRBJ1-1; 8 bases match TRBD1. The CDR3 has 14 amino acids. Unmatched junction bases numbered 1, after V lost 3 bases and J lost 1 base. The germline V gene encodes CDR1 MGHRA and CDR2 YSYEKL. The CDR3 region has the DNA TGCGCCAGCAGCCATGGGACAGGGAACACTGAAGCTTTCTTT. Its protein is CASSHGTGNTEAFF.

The V gene is TRBV27, the J gene TRBJ1-5, with 10 bases that match TRBD1. With 6 bases clipped from V and 6 bases from J, the junction kept 5 bases outside the gene matches. Germline CDR1 is MNHEY and CDR2 is SMNVEV (reference sequence). The CDR3 has 14 amino acids. CDR3 sequence: CASRRTGGIQPQHF. The CDR3 bases are TGTGCCAGCAGGCGGACAGGGGGAATTCAGCCCCAGCATTTT.

The genes are TRBV27 and TRBJ2-3, with D perhaps matching TRBD1 (6 bases). The CDR3 extends over 16 amino acids. Between the trimmed V and J ends, which lost 3 bases and 5 bases, there was a span of 18 bases. Germline CDR1 reads MNHEY; CDR2 reads SMNVEV (reference sequence). This CDR3 is CASSFLRTESGDTQYF. In DNA form, the CDR3 reads TGTGCCAGCAGTTTCCTTCGGACAGAGTCAGGAGATACGCAGTATTTT.

The genes are TRBV6-5 and TRBJ1-1; D might be TRBD1 (5 bases). Germline values: CDR1 MNHEY, CDR2 SVGAGI. The CDR3 length is 13 residues. V was shortened by 7 bases and J by 4 bases, with 13 bases between the two germline ends. The DNA for the CDR3 is TGTGCCAGCACCCCAGGGTGGGGCACTGAAGCTTTCTTT. Translating it yields CASTPGWGTEAFF.

The genes are TRBV6-6 and TRBJ2-3; D ambiguous. This CDR3 has 16 amino acids. Germline V CDR1 and CDR2: MNHNY, SVGAGI (reference sequence). The germline V and J ends were trimmed by 0 bases and 0 bases, with 10 bases remaining between them. DNA for the CDR3: TGTGCCAGCAGTTACTCGAGGAGTGTAAGCACAGATACGCAGTATTTT. It specifies CASSYSRSVSTDTQYF.

The rearrangement uses TRBV6-1 and TRBJ2-5, with 7 bases fitting TRBD2. The V gene's germline CDR1 is MNHNS and CDR2 SASEGT. The CDR3 contains 16 residues. Trimming cost V 1 base and J 4 bases; bases outside gene matches: 9. CDR3 nucleotides: TGTGCCAGCAGTGAAGGGGGCGGGAGATGGTCAGAGACCCAGTACTTC. This translates into CASSEGGGRWSETQYF.

This chain uses TRBV6-1 with TRBJ2-5; the match to TRBD1 covers 7 bases. Germline V gene sequence: CDR1 MNHNS, CDR2 SASEGT. After removal of 6 bases from V and 5 bases from J, the junction contained 9 bases not matched to a gene. The CDR3 spans 14 residues. The DNA for the CDR3 is TGTGCCAGCAGCGGACCAGGGGGTGGGGAGACCCAGTACTTC. Amino acids: CASSGPGGGETQYF.

The rearrangement joins TRBV5-4 to TRBJ2-3, with 9 positions matching TRBD1. V trimming: 4 bases; J trimming: 3 bases; junction bases outside the gene matches: 6. Germline V CDR1 and CDR2: SGHNT, YYREEE (reference sequence). There are 15 residues in the CDR3. The CDR3 here is CASSLGGQGTDTQYF. As DNA, the CDR3 is TGTGCCAGCAGCCTGGGGGGACAGGGTACAGATACGCAGTATTTT.